One T cell receptor beta chain is described in this entry. Its specificity is unknown. CDR3 length equals 11 residues. Germline CDR1 SGHRS, CDR2 YFSETQ. V was trimmed by 4 bases and J by 4 bases, leaving 5 bases between them. The data belong to a study of early T cells in non-severe SARS-CoV-2 infection. Overall study: Unsorted whole-blood RNA was sequenced in bulk, leaving chains unpaired.

Whole-study findings and limits: In VDJdb matching, anti-spike CD8 responses were favored while private and CD4 specificities went missing.

Separate cDNA molecules each had unique molecular identifiers attached to them. Via MiXCR, TCRdb re-called the 5' RACE reads, giving one row per CDR3 protein. The repertoire consists of 45,000 to 60,000 distinct CDR3 sequences, with roughly a tenth occurring once and the leading ten covering around 20%. This receptor was identified in an adult who was a healthcare worker with PCR-confirmed SARS-CoV-2 infection or an uninfected control (not recorded which). The J gene is TRBJ1-1, the V gene TRBV5-1; D is unresolved. The source material was whole blood. The DNA for the CDR3 is TGCGCCAGCAGCGACTTCACTGAAGCTTTCTTT. Its translation: CASSDFTEAFF.